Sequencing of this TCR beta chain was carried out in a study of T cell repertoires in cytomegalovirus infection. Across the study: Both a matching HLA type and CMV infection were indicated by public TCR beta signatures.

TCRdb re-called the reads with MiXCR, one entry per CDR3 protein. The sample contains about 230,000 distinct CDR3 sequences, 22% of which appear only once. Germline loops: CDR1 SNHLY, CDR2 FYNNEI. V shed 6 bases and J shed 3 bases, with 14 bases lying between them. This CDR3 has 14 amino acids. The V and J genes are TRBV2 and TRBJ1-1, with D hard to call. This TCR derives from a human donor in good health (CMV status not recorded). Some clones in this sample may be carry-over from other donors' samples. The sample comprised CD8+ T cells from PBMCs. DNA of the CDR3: TGTGCCAGCAGGGACGACCCTGGGGACACTGAAGCTTTCTTT. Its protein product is CASRDDPGDTEAFF.